This is a list of T cell receptor beta chains from one sample in a study of blood T cell repertoires in COVID-19. Profiling relied on immunoSEQ multiplex PCR, and the TCRdb table lists in-frame clones only, not all of them. This table has roughly 53,000 clones, more than 75% appearing once. Sequencing input: peripheral blood. The receptors derive from an elderly woman with COVID-19, enrolled during active disease. CDR3s include the opening cysteine and the closing phenylalanine or tryptophan. The D gene is left open where the match is weak.

J: TRBJ1-5; D: TRBD1; V: TRBV6-4; DNA: TGTGCCAGCAGTGACTCCGGCACGAGGGACAGGGGTGAACAGCCCCAGCATTTT; CDR3: CASSDSGTRDRGEQPQHF
J: TRBJ2-2; D: TRBD2; V: TRBV6-2/TRBV6-3; DNA: TGTGCCAGCAGTTACACGACTAGCGGGAGGGCCGGGGAGCTGTTTTTT; CDR3: CASSYTTSGRAGELFF
J: TRBJ1-1; D: NA; V: TRBV10-3; DNA: TGTGCCATCAGTGAGAGTGAGTTGGAAGCTTTCTTT; CDR3: CAISESELEAFF
J: TRBJ1-1; D: TRBD1; V: TRBV6-2/TRBV6-3; DNA: TGTGCCAGCAGCAAAATACCGGGACAGGGGATGAACACTGAAGCTTTCTTT; CDR3: CASSKIPGQGMNTEAFF
J: TRBJ1-2; D: TRBD1; V: TRBV6-5; DNA: TGTGCCAGCAGCCTTAACAGGGGCTATGGCTACACCTTC; CDR3: CASSLNRGYGYTF
J: TRBJ1-1; D: NA; V: TRBV6-1; DNA: TGTGCCAGCAGTGAAAGAAGGAGGACCACTGAAGCTTTCTTT; CDR3: CASSERRRTTEAFF
J: TRBJ1-5; D: TRBD1; V: TRBV19; DNA: TGTGCCAGTAAGAAAGGGACAGGGGGCGGTCGGAGCAATCAGCCCCAGCATTTT; CDR3: CASKKGTGGGRSNQPQHF
J: TRBJ1-4; D: TRBD1; V: TRBV19; DNA: TGTGCCAGTAGTGGGCAGGGGGTTGAAAAACTGTTTTTT; CDR3: CASSGQGVEKLFF
J: TRBJ2-3; D: NA; V: TRBV28; DNA: TGTGCCAGCGTGGGGGGTCCTGGGGCGAGGACAGATACGCAGTATTTT; CDR3: CASVGGPGARTDTQYF
J: TRBJ1-2; D: TRBD1; V: TRBV5-1; DNA: TGCGCCAGCAGCTCCCGCACTGACAGGGGTGGCTACACCTTC; CDR3: CASSSRTDRGGYTF
J: TRBJ2-3; D: NA; V: TRBV5-1; DNA: TGCGCCAGCAGCCCCCGACAGAGAAGCACAGATACGCAGTATTTT; CDR3: CASSPRQRSTDTQYF
J: TRBJ1-6; D: NA; V: TRBV14; DNA: TGTGCCAGCGCTGGTCTTACCTCCGGTTCACCCCTCCACTTT; CDR3: CASAGLTSGSPLHF
J: TRBJ2-1; D: TRBD2; V: TRBV5-1; DNA: TGCGCCAGCAGCTTGGATGCACTAGCGGGCTACAATGAGCAGTTCTTC; CDR3: CASSLDALAGYNEQFF
J: TRBJ1-6; D: TRBD1; V: TRBV6-5; DNA: TGTGCCAGCAGCGGACAGGGGATATCACCCCTCCACTTT; CDR3: CASSGQGISPLHF